This T cell receptor beta chain stems from a study of T cells in Graves' hyperthyroidism and ophthalmopathy. Study results and limitations: A model of 13 V-J pairs discriminated ophthalmopathy from stable hyperthyroidism.

This clonotype was counted many times. Its antigen remains unknown. Clinical symptoms, serum thyroxine and TRAb, thyroid ultrasound and orbital computed tomography together formed the diagnostic basis. The TCR beta CDR3 regions underwent amplification using RNA transcripts as the source. The HTBI primer set served for first-round RT-PCR of the TCR CDR3. TCRdb independently ran MiXCR on the multiplex PCR reads; one entry per CDR3 protein. The table has hundreds of thousands of distinct CDR3 sequences, about 14% seen once. Sequencing was performed on blood. This sequence was found in a woman between 18 and 30 years old with Graves' hyperthyroidism.

The CDR3 protein is CASREASGATDTQYF. CDR3 coding DNA: TGTGCCAGCAGAGAGGCGAGCGGGGCCACAGATACGCAGTATTTT. The chain combines TRBV28 with TRBJ2-3; 7 bases match TRBD2. V was clipped by 6 bases and J by 2 bases; unmatched bases: 8. Per the germline V gene, CDR1 is MDHEN and CDR2 is SYDVKM. The CDR3 is made up of 15 amino acids.